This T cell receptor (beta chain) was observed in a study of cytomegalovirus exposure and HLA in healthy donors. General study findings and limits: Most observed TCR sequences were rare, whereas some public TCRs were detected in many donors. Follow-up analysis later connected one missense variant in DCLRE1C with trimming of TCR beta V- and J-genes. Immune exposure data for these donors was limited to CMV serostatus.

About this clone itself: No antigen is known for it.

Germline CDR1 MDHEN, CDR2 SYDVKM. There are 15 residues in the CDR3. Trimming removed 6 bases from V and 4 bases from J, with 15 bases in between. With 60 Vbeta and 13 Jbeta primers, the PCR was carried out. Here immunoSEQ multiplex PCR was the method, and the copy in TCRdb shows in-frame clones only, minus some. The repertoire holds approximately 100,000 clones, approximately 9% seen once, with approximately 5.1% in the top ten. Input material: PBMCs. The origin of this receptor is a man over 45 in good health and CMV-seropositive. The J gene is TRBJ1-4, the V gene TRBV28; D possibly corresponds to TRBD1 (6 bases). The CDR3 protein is CASRADRGHNEKLFF. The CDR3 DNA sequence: TGTGCCAGCAGAGCCGACCGGGGACATAATGAAAAACTGTTTTTT.